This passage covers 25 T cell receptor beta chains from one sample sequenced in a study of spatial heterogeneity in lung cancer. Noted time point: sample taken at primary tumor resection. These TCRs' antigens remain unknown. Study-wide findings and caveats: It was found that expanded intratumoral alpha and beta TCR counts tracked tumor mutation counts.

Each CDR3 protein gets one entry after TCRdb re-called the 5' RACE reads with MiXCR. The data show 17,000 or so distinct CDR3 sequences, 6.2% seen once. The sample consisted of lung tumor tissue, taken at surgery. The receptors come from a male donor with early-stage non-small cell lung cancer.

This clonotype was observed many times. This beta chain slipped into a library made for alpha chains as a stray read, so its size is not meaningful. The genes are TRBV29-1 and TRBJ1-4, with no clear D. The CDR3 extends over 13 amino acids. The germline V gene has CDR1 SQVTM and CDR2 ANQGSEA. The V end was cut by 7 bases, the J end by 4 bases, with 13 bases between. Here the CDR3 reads CSAARGNNEKLFF. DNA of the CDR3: TGCAGCGCCGCCCGGGGAAATAATGAAAAACTGTTTTTT.

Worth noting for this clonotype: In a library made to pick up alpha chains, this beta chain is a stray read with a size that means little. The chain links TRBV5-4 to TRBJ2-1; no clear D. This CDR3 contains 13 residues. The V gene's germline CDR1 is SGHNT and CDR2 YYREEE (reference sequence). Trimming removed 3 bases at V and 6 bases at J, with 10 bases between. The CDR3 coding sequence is TGTGCCAGCAGCTCGGACCTAGGCAATGAGCAGTTCTTC. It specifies CASSSDLGNEQFF.

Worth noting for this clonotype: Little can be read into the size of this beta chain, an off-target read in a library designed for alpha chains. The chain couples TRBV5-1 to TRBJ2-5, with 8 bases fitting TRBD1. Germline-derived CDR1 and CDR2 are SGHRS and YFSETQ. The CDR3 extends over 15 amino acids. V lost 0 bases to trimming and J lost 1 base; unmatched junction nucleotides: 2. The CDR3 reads CASSLAGTGQETQYF. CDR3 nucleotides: TGCGCCAGCAGCTTGGCCGGGACAGGCCAAGAGACCCAGTACTTC.

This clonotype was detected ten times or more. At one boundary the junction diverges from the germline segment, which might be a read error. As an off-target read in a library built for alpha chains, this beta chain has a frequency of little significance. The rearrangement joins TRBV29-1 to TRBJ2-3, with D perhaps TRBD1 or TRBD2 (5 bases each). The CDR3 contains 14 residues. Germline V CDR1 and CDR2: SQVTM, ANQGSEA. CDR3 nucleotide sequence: TGCAGCGCCGAGGGACGGACGAGCACAGATAAGCAGTATTTT. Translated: CSAEGRTSTDKQYF.

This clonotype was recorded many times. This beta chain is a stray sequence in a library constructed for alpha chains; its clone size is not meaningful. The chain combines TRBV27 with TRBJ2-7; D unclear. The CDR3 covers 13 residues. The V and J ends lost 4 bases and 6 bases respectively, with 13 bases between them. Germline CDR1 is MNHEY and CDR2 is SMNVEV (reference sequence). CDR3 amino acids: CASSSGLPSEQYF. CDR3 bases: TGTGCCAGCAGTTCCGGGCTTCCCAGCGAGCAGTACTTC.

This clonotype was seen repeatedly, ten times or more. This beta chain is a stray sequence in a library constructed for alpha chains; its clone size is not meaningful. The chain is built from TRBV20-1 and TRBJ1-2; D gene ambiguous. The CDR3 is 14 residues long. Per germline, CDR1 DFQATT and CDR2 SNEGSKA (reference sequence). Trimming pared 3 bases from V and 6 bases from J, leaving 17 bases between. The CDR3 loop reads CSASRSGSGDGYTF. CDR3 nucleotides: TGCAGTGCTAGTCGTTCCGGGTCCGGCGATGGCTACACCTTC.

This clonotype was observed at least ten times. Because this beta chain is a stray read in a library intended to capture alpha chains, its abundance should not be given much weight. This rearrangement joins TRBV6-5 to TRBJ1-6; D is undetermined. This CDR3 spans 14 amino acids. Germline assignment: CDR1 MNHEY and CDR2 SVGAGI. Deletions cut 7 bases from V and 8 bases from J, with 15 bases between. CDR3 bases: TGTGCCAGCAAAACGGGTCCTAGGGATTCACCCCTCCACTTT. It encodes CASKTGPRDSPLHF.

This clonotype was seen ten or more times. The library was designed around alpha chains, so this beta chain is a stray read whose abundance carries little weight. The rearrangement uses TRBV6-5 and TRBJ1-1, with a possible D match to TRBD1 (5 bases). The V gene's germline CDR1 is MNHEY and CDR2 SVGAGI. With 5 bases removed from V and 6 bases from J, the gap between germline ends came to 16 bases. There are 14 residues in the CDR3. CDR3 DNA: TGTGCCAGCAGTCCCTTAGCTGGGGGGGCTGAAGCTTTCTTT. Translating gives CASSPLAGGAEAFF.

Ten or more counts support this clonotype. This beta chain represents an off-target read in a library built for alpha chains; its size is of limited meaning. The CDR3 sequence is CASRPVVRGEAFF. The CDR3 nucleotides are TGTGCCAGCAGACCCGTGGTAAGGGGAGAAGCTTTCTTT. The genes are TRBV28 and TRBJ1-1; tentatively, D is TRBD1 (5 bases). V was shortened by 6 bases and J by 8 bases, with 16 bases between the two germline ends. The V gene's germline CDR1 is MDHEN and CDR2 SYDVKM. The CDR3 runs 13 residues.

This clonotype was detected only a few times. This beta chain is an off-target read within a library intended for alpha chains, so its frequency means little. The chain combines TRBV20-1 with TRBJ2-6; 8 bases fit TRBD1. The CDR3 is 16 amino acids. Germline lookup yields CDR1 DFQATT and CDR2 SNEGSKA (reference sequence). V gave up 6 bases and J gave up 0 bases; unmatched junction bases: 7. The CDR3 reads CSARGQESSGANVLTF. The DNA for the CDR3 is TGCAGTGCCAGGGGACAGGAGAGCTCTGGGGCCAACGTCCTGACTTTC.

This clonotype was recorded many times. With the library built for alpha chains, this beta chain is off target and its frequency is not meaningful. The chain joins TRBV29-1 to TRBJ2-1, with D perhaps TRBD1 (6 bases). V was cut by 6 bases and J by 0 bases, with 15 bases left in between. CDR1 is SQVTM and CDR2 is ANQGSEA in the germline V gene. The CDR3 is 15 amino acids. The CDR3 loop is CSVGRGQSSYNEQFF. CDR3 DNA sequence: TGCAGCGTCGGCAGGGGCCAGAGCTCCTACAATGAGCAGTTCTTC.

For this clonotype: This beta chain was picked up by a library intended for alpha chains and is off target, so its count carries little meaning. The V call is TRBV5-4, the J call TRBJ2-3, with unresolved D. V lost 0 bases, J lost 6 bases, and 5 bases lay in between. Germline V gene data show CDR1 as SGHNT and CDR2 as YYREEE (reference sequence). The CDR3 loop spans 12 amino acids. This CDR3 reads CASSLEADTQYF. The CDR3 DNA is TGTGCCAGCAGCTTGGAGGCCGATACGCAGTATTTT.

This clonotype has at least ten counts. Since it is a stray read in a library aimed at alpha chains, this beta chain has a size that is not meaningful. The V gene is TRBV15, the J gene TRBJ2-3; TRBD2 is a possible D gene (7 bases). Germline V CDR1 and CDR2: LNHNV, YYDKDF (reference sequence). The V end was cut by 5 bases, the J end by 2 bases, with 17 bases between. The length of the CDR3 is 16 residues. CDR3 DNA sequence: TGTGCCACCAGCGGTGGACTAGGGGGAGTCACAGATACGCAGTATTTT. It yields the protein CATSGGLGGVTDTQYF. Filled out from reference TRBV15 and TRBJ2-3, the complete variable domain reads DAMVIQNPRYQVTQFGKPVTLSCSQTLNHNVMYWYQQKSSQAPKLLFHYYDKDFNNEADTPDNFQSRRPNTSFCFLDIRSPGLGDTAMYLCATSGGLGGVTDTQYFGPGTRLTVL.

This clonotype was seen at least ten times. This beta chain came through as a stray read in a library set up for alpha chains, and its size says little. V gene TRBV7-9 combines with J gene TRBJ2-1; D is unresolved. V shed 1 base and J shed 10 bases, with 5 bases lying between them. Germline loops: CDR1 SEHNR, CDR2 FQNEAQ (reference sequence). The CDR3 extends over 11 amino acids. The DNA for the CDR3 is TGTGCCAGCAGCTTAGGAGGCGAGCAGTTCTTC. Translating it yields CASSLGGEQFF.

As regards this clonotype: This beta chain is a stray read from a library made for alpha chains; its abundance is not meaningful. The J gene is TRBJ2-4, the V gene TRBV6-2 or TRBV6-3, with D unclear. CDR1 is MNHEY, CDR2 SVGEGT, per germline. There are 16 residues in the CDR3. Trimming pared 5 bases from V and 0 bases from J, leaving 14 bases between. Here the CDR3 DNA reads TGTGCCAGCAGTAGAATCGCGGACGGAGCCAAAAACATTCAGTACTTC. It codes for CASSRIADGAKNIQYF.

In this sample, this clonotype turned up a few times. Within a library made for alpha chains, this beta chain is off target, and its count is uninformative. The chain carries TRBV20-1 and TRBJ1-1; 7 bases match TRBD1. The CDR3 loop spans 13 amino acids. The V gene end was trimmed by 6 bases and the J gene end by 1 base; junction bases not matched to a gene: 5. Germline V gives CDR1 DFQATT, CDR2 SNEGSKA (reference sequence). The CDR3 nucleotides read TGCAGTGCCAGTCGACAGGGGAACACTGAAGCTTTCTTT. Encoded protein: CSASRQGNTEAFF.

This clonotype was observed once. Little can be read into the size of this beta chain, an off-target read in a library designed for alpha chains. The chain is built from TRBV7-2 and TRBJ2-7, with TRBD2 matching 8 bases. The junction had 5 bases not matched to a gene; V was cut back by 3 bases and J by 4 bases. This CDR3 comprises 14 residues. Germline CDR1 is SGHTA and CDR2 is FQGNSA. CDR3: CASSFQRGSYEQYF. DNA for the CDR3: TGTGCCAGCAGCTTCCAGCGGGGGTCGTACGAGCAGTACTTC.

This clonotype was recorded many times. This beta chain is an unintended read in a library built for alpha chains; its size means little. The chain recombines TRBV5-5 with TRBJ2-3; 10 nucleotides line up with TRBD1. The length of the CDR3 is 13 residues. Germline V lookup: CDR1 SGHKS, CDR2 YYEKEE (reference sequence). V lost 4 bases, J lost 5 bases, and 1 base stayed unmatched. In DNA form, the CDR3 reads TGTGCCAGCAGCGGGACAGGGGTAGATACGCAGTATTTT. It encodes CASSGTGVDTQYF.

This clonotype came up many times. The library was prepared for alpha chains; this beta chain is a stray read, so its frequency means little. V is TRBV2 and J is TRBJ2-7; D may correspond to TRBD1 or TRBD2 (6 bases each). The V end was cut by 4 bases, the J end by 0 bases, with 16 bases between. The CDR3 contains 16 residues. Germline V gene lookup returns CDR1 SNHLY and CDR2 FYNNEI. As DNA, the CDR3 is TGTGCCAGCAGTGTATTTCGGGGGCTAAGCTCCTACGAGCAGTACTTC. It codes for CASSVFRGLSSYEQYF. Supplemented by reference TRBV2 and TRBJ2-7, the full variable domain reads EPEVTQTPSHQVTQMGQEVILRCVPISNHLYFYWYRQILGQKVEFLVSFYNNEISEKSEIFDDQFSVERPDGSNFTLKIRSTKLEDSAMYFCASSVFRGLSSYEQYFGPGTRLTVT.

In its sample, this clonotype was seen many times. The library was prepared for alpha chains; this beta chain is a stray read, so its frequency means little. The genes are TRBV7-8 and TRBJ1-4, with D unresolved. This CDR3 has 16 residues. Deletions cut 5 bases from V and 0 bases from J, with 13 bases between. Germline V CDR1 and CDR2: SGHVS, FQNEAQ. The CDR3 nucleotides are TGTGCCAGCAGCCCCATGAGGCGAGCAACTAATGAAAAACTGTTTTTT. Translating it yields CASSPMRRATNEKLFF.

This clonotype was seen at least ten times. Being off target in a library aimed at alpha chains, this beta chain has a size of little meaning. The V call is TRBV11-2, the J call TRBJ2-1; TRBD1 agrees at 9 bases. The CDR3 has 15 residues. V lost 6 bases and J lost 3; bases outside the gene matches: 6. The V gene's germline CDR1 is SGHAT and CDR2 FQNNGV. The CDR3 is CASREGQGGYNEQFF. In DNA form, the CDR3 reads TGTGCCAGCAGAGAGGGACAGGGCGGCTACAATGAGCAGTTCTTC.

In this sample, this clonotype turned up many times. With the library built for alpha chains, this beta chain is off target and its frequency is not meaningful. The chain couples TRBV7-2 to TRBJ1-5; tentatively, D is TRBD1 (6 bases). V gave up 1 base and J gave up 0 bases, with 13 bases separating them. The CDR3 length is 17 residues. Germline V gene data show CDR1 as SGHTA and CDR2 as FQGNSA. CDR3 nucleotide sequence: TGTGCCAGCAGCTTAGACCAGGGGCCCCATAGCAATCAGCCCCAGCATTTT. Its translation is CASSLDQGPHSNQPQHF.

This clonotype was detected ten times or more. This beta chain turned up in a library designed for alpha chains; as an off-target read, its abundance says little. CDR3 bases: TGTGCCAGCAGTGCCCAGGGAACCTTATACAATGAGCAGTTCTTC. Translated, it gives CASSAQGTLYNEQFF. The V and J genes are TRBV6-5 and TRBJ2-1, with D perhaps TRBD1 (5 bases). Germline CDR1 and CDR2: MNHEY and SVGAGI. The CDR3 runs 15 residues. V was pared by 5 bases and J by 4 bases, with 15 bases between.

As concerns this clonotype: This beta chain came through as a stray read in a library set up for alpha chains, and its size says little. The CDR3 region has the DNA TGTGCCAGCAGCCATAAGGACTCTTACAATGAGCAGTTCTTC. As protein: CASSHKDSYNEQFF. The chain couples TRBV7-9 to TRBJ2-1; D perhaps matches TRBD2 (5 bases). Germline CDR1 SEHNR, CDR2 FQNEAQ (reference sequence). Trimming removed 5 bases at V and 4 bases at J, with 12 bases between. The CDR3 runs 14 residues.

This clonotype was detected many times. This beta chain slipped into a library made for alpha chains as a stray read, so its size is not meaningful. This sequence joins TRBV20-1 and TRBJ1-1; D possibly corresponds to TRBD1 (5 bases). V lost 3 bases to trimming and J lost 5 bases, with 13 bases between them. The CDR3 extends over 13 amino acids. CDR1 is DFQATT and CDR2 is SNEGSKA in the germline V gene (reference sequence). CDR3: CSARGVWGTEAFF. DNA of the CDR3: TGCAGTGCTAGGGGGGTGTGGGGGACTGAAGCTTTCTTT.